A selection of T cell receptor beta chains follows, all from one sample in a study of cytomegalovirus exposure and HLA in healthy donors. Repertoires were generated with immunoSEQ multiplex PCR, while TCRdb's copy carries only in-frame clones and drops some. The table for this sample gives roughly 100,000 clones. The sequencing input was PBMCs. These receptors were collected from a man aged 40-49 years in good health and CMV-seronegative. Each CDR3 is given with its conserved first and last residue. A D gene is named only where the DNA matches it firmly.

cdr3_aa,cdr3_nt,j_call,v_call,d_call
CASTDPRDIKVAFF,TGTGCCAGCACGGACCCCCGGGACATTAAAGTTGCTTTCTTT,TRBJ1-1,TRBV7-9,.
CASRLRGGDNEQFF,TGTGCCAGCAGGCTCCGCGGGGGGGACAATGAGCAGTTCTTC,TRBJ2-1,TRBV2,TRBD2
CASSLWEGQYF,TGTGCCAGCAGCTTATGGGAGGGGCAGTACTTC,TRBJ2-7,TRBV7-2,TRBD2
CAITTTGGNTQYF,TGTGCCATCACCACCACTGGGGGCAATACGCAGTATTTT,TRBJ2-3,TRBV10-3,.
CASSSGIYEQYF,TGCGCCAGCAGCTCGGGAATCTACGAGCAGTACTTC,TRBJ2-7,TRBV5-1,.
CASSLASEPFSPLHF,TGTGCCAGCAGCTTAGCTTCCGAGCCTTTTTCACCCCTCCACTTT,TRBJ1-6,TRBV7-2,.
CASSWGTGGLDYEQYF,TGTGCCAGCAGCTGGGGCACAGGGGGTTTGGACTACGAGCAGTACTTC,TRBJ2-7,TRBV7-9,TRBD1
CASSPDRGSHNEQFF,TGTGCCAGCTCACCGGACAGGGGGTCTCACAATGAGCAGTTCTTC,TRBJ2-1,TRBV18,TRBD1
CASRNSGTGELFF,TGTGCCAGCAGAAACTCCGGCACCGGGGAGCTGTTTTTT,TRBJ2-2,TRBV6-5,.
CASAGTGGDTGELFF,TGCGCCAGCGCCGGGACAGGGGGAGATACCGGGGAGCTGTTTTTT,TRBJ2-2,TRBV5-1,TRBD1
CASSYSGGARETQYF,TGTGCCAGCAGCTATAGCGGGGGGGCCAGGGAGACCCAGTACTTC,TRBJ2-5,TRBV7-2,TRBD2
CASSLDTGRAEAFF,TGTGCCAGCAGCTTAGACACGGGAAGGGCTGAAGCTTTCTTT,TRBJ1-1,TRBV11-2,.
CASSQATGTGGYEQYF,TGCGCCAGCAGCCAAGCTACCGGGACAGGGGGCTACGAGCAGTACTTC,TRBJ2-7,TRBV4-3,TRBD1
CASSLSRGGAYNEQFF,TGTGCCAGCAGTTTATCAAGGGGAGGCGCCTACAATGAGCAGTTCTTC,TRBJ2-1,TRBV27,.
CASSVAGTGVTGNTIYF,TGTGCCAGCAGCGTAGCCGGGACAGGGGTTACTGGAAACACCATATATTTT,TRBJ1-3,TRBV9,TRBD1
CASSLDRANEKLFF,TGCGCCAGCAGCCTGGACAGGGCCAATGAAAAACTGTTTTTT,TRBJ1-4,TRBV5-1,TRBD1
CATSSGTSGTDTQYF,TGTGCCACCAGCTCCGGGACTAGCGGGACAGATACGCAGTATTTT,TRBJ2-3,TRBV15,TRBD2
CASMISGKNAEAFF,TGTGCCAGCATGATCTCAGGGAAGAATGCTGAAGCTTTCTTT,TRBJ1-1,TRBV2,.
CASSGDRGRYEQYF,TGTGCCAGCAGCGGGGACAGGGGCAGGTACGAGCAGTACTTC,TRBJ2-7,TRBV7-9,TRBD1
CAWEYYGTVHGYTF,TGTGCCTGGGAATACTACGGGACTGTGCACGGCTACACCTTC,TRBJ1-2,TRBV30,.
CAWSGGGEMNTEAFF,TGTGCCTGGAGTGGGGGCGGGGAAATGAACACTGAAGCTTTCTTT,TRBJ1-1,TRBV30,.
CASSVGIQRVGEYEQYF,TGTGCCAGCAGCGTAGGGATCCAGCGGGTGGGGGAGTACGAGCAGTACTTC,TRBJ2-7,TRBV9,.
CASSLSLSNEKLFF,TGTGCCAGCAGCTTAAGCCTGTCCAATGAAAAACTGTTTTTT,TRBJ1-4,TRBV11-2,.
CASSLAPGNMGTYNEQFF,TGTGCCAGCAGCTTAGCGCCAGGGAACATGGGGACCTACAATGAGCAGTTCTTC,TRBJ2-1,TRBV7-9,.
CASSLASRGTETQYF,TGTGCCAGCAGCTTAGCGTCGCGCGGCACGGAGACCCAGTACTTC,TRBJ2-5,TRBV7-8,.
CASSSGLGGNTIYF,TGTGCCAGCAGCTCAGGGCTTGGCGGAAACACCATATATTTT,TRBJ1-3,TRBV11-3,.
CASSLADYQKGNEQFF,TGTGCCAGCAGCTTAGCGGACTACCAAAAAGGCAATGAGCAGTTCTTC,TRBJ2-1,TRBV7-2,.
CASSELGQGGYSNQPQHF,TGTGCCAGCAGTGAATTGGGCCAGGGAGGGTATAGCAATCAGCCCCAGCATTTT,TRBJ1-5,TRBV6-1,.
CASRPGQGLVKQYF,TGTGCCAGCAGACCAGGACAGGGGTTAGTCAAGCAGTACTTC,TRBJ2-7,TRBV6-6,TRBD1
CASSPIQEQPQHF,TGTGCCAGCAGTCCGATCCAAGAGCAGCCCCAGCATTTT,TRBJ1-5,TRBV6-1,.
CASSQGTVATNEKLFF,TGCGCCAGCAGCCAAGGGACAGTTGCAACTAATGAAAAACTGTTTTTT,TRBJ1-4,TRBV4-1,.
CASRGGGSPSYNEQFF,TGTGCCAGCAGGGGGGGCGGGAGTCCCTCCTACAATGAGCAGTTCTTC,TRBJ2-1,TRBV28,.
CASSLRDGREWTGAYEQYF,TGCGCCAGCAGCCTCCGGGACGGGAGAGAGTGGACGGGAGCCTACGAGCAGTACTTC,TRBJ2-7,TRBV4-3,.
CASRLGIQGVYYEQYF,TGTGCAAGTCGCTTAGGTATACAGGGAGTGTACTACGAGCAGTACTTC,TRBJ2-7,TRBV12-2,.
CASSGYRGDRHNSPLHF,TGTGCCAGCAGTGGCTACAGAGGGGACAGGCATAATTCACCCCTCCACTTT,TRBJ1-6,TRBV6-1,TRBD1
CASSADWGTGGGGYTF,TGCGCCAGCAGCGCGGATTGGGGAACAGGGGGCGGCGGCTACACCTTC,TRBJ1-2,TRBV5-1,TRBD1
CASSRKTGGVPDTQYF,TGCGCCAGCAGCCGAAAGACAGGGGGCGTCCCAGATACGCAGTATTTT,TRBJ2-3,TRBV4-3,TRBD1
CASSSGRGQDNEQFF,TGCGCCAGCAGCTCCGGGAGGGGTCAGGACAATGAGCAGTTCTTC,TRBJ2-1,TRBV5-1,TRBD2
CASSSGTGTYGYTF,TGTGCCAGCAGCTCCGGGACAGGGACCTATGGCTACACCTTC,TRBJ1-2,TRBV7-2,TRBD1
CASSLGQGASYNEQFF,TGCGCCAGCAGTTTGGGACAGGGGGCTAGCTACAATGAGCAGTTCTTC,TRBJ2-1,TRBV5-1,TRBD1
CASSPHSDTLNTEAFF,TGCGCCAGCAGCCCACATTCGGACACCCTGAACACTGAAGCTTTCTTT,TRBJ1-1,TRBV5-1,.